This T cell receptor (beta chain) is from a study of early T cells in non-severe SARS-CoV-2 infection. Turning to the study itself: Sequenced material consisted of bulk RNA (from unsorted whole blood), and chains were unpaired. The study, taken as a whole, reports: VDJdb matching skewed toward anti-spike CD8 responses, missing private and CD4 specificities.

Individual cDNA molecules carried attached unique molecular identifiers. A single record per CDR3 protein comes from TCRdb applying MiXCR to the 5' RACE reads. Of 25,000 to 30,000 distinct CDR3 sequences detected, roughly 4.3% appear once; the ten largest clones hold about an eighth. With 0 bases removed from V and 1 base from J, the gap between germline ends came to 13 bases. Germline assignment: CDR1 SGHRS and CDR2 YFSETQ. The CDR3 totals 16 residues. This clonotype was seen ten or more times. The antigen remains unidentified. The J gene is TRBJ2-5, the V gene TRBV5-1; D may be TRBD2 (6 bases). The sample consisted of whole blood. This receptor was taken from an adult who was a healthcare worker with PCR-confirmed SARS-CoV-2 infection or an uninfected control (not recorded which). The CDR3 reads CASSLGPTSSQETQYF. In DNA, the CDR3 is TGCGCCAGCAGCTTGGGACCAACTAGCAGCCAAGAGACCCAGTACTTC.